These 2 T cell receptor beta chains were all obtained from the same sample, sequenced in a study of early T cells in non-severe SARS-CoV-2 infection. Via MiXCR, TCRdb re-called the 5' RACE reads, giving one row per CDR3 protein. The data hold tens of thousands of distinct CDR3 sequences, with approximately 12% observed a single time. The sequencing sample was made of whole blood. Receptors were obtained from an adult who was a healthcare worker with PCR-confirmed SARS-CoV-2 infection or an uninfected control (not recorded which).

This clonotype was seen repeatedly, ten times or more. This rearrangement joins TRBV7-2 to TRBJ2-5, with 9 bases matching TRBD1. The CDR3 runs 15 residues. V dropped 8 bases and J dropped 3; count of bases not matched to a gene: 10. Germline V gene sequence: CDR1 SGHTA, CDR2 FQGNSA. CDR3 in DNA: TGTGCCAGCGTTAACAGGGGGCGAAAGGAAGAGACCCAGTACTTC. Its translation is CASVNRGRKEETQYF. The full variable domain, with the rest looked up from reference TRBV7-2 and TRBJ2-5, is GAGVSQSPSNKVTEKGKDVELRCDPISGHTALYWYRQSLGQGLEFLIYFQGNSAPDKSGLPSDRFSAERTGGSVSTLTIQRTQQEDSAVYLCASVNRGRKEETQYFGPGTRLLVL.

This clonotype was detected ten times or more. The rearrangement links TRBV10-3 to TRBJ1-1, with D uncertain. The CDR3 is made up of 14 amino acids. The V and J ends lost 4 bases and 1 base respectively, with 10 bases between them. Per germline, CDR1 ENHRY and CDR2 SYGVKD. In DNA, the CDR3 is TGTGCCATCAGTGGGCGGGTGGGGAACACTGAAGCTTTCTTT. Its protein is CAISGRVGNTEAFF.